Below are 25 T cell receptor beta chains sequenced from a single sample in a study of cytomegalovirus exposure and HLA in healthy donors. Clones were sequenced by immunoSEQ multiplex PCR, and TCRdb holds only the in-frame ones, with some missing. In the table there are approximately 300,000 clones, roughly 90% of which are singletons. Sequenced input: PBMCs. These receptor sequences come from a woman aged 18-29 years in good health and CMV-seronegative.

This clone occurred once. This chain uses TRBV5-1 with TRBJ2-7; TRBD1 agrees at 11 bases. Germline CDR1 is SGHRS and CDR2 is YFSETQ. CDR3 size: 13 residues. The ends lost 4 bases at V and 4 bases at J; junction bases unmatched: 1. CDR3 bases: TGCGCCAGCAGCGGACAGGGGGCTTACGAGCAGTACTTC. Its protein product is CASSGQGAYEQYF.

This sequence joins TRBV10-3 and TRBJ2-1; the match to TRBD2 covers 13 bases. After removal of 1 base from V and 7 bases from J, the junction contained 4 bases not matched to a gene. This CDR3 is 16 amino acids long. CDR1 and CDR2 from the germline V gene are ENHRY and SYGVKD. The CDR3 region is CAISEFGLAGDNEQFF. The CDR3 bases are TGTGCCATCAGTGAGTTTGGACTAGCGGGAGATAATGAGCAGTTCTTC.

This rearrangement joins TRBV6-4 to TRBJ2-1; 9 bases fit TRBD1. Germline V gene data show CDR1 as MRHNA and CDR2 as SNTAGT. The CDR3 has 16 residues. Unmatched junction bases numbered 3, after V lost 0 bases and J lost 3 bases. CDR3 sequence: CASSDSRTGDYNEQFF. As DNA, the CDR3 is TGTGCCAGCAGTGACTCTAGGACAGGGGACTACAATGAGCAGTTCTTC.

This clone occurred a few times. The chain combines TRBV9 with TRBJ1-2, with 7 bases matching TRBD1. The CDR3 length is 13 residues. The J segment lost 6 bases and the V segment lost 0 bases, leaving 2 bases of the junction unmatched. From germline, CDR1 is SGDLS and CDR2 YYNGEE. CDR3 nucleotides: TGTGCCAGCAGCGTAGAACAGGGGCATGGCTACACCTTC. Protein: CASSVEQGHGYTF.

The CDR3 DNA follows: TGTGCCAGCAGTTCCGGGACAGGGGCCCTGGGCTATGGCTACACCTTC. The encoded protein is CASSSGTGALGYGYTF. This chain joins TRBV6-5 and TRBJ1-2; 10 nucleotides agree with TRBD1. Germline trimming cut 4 bases from V and 4 bases from J; bases unmatched to any gene: 9. Germline loops: CDR1 MNHEY, CDR2 SVGAGI. This CDR3 has 16 amino acids.

The V and J genes are TRBV11-1 and TRBJ2-3, with D tentatively TRBD2 (5 bases). Germline CDR1 is SGHAT and CDR2 is FQDESV (reference sequence). The CDR3 length is 13 residues. Trimming removed 4 bases at V and 4 bases at J, with 9 bases between. The CDR3 loop is CASSSEGPDTQYF. CDR3 coding DNA: TGTGCCAGCAGCTCCGAGGGCCCAGATACGCAGTATTTT.

The J gene is TRBJ2-7, the V gene TRBV28, with TRBD1 matching 8 bases. Germline-derived CDR1 and CDR2 are MDHEN and SYDVKM. The CDR3 sequence is 15 residues long. J lost 0 bases, V lost 1 base, and 2 bases had no gene match. Written as DNA, the CDR3 is TGTGCCAGCAGTTTATTAGGGACAGGCTCCTACGAGCAGTACTTC. It translates to CASSLLGTGSYEQYF.

This rearrangement joins TRBV7-8 to TRBJ2-3, with a weak D call TRBD1 (5 bases). Germline V CDR1 and CDR2: SGHVS, FQNEAQ. V shed 5 bases and J shed 2 bases, with 14 bases lying between them. This CDR3 region has 15 residues. The CDR3 DNA reads TGTGCCAGCAGCCCGCGACAGAGACCCACAGATACGCAGTATTTT. It yields the protein CASSPRQRPTDTQYF. The full variable domain, rest sourced from reference TRBV7-8 and TRBJ2-3, is GAGVSQSPRYKVAKRGQDVALRCDPISGHVSLFWYQQALGQGPEFLTYFQNEAQLDKSGLPSDRFFAERPEGSVSTLKIQRTQQEDSAVYLCASSPRQRPTDTQYFGPGTRLTVL.

The chain links TRBV5-6 to TRBJ2-3, with TRBD2 identical over 9 bases. The germline V gene encodes CDR1 SGHDT and CDR2 YYEEEE. J gave up 2 bases and V 0 bases, and 4 bases lay outside the gene matches. The CDR3 covers 16 residues. CDR3 amino acids: CASSLGAGGLTDTQYF. The CDR3 bases are TGTGCCAGCAGCTTGGGGGCGGGAGGGCTCACAGATACGCAGTATTTT.

The CDR3 protein is CASSEASRETQYF. In DNA, the CDR3 is TGCGCCAGCAGTGAGGCTTCGAGGGAGACCCAGTACTTC. This rearrangement joins TRBV10-2 to TRBJ2-5; no clear D gene. Germline V CDR1 and CDR2: WSHSY, SAAADI. The CDR3 extends over 13 amino acids. V was shortened by 2 bases and J by 5 bases, with 9 bases between the two germline ends.

This clone was picked up one time. The V and J genes are TRBV6-6 and TRBJ1-5; D perhaps matches TRBD1 (6 bases). The germline V and J ends were trimmed by 6 bases and 6 bases, with 15 bases remaining between them. The CDR3 totals 14 residues. Germline assignment: CDR1 MNHNY and CDR2 SVGAGI (reference sequence). In DNA, the CDR3 is TGTGCCAGCAGCCTGGACATAGGGGGTCAGCCCCAGCATTTT. Translated, it gives CASSLDIGGQPQHF.

The chain has TRBV9 and TRBJ2-7, with D possibly TRBD2 on 5 matching bases. V was shortened by 3 bases and J by 7 bases, with 11 bases between the two germline ends. This CDR3 has 12 residues. From germline, CDR1 is SGDLS and CDR2 YYNGEE. The CDR3 DNA is TGTGCCAGCAGCGGTCGAGGCGGGGAGCAGTACTTC. It is translated as CASSGRGGEQYF.

V is TRBV19 and J is TRBJ1-5; 7 nucleotides match TRBD1. This CDR3 is built from 14 residues. Per the germline V gene, CDR1 is LNHDA and CDR2 is SQIVND (reference sequence). Trimming at V came to 4 bases and at J to 3 bases, leaving 3 bases not matched to a gene. DNA of the CDR3: TGTGCCAGTAGTACCGGACAGGACAATCAGCCCCAGCATTTT. Translating it yields CASSTGQDNQPQHF.

The chain couples TRBV21-1 to TRBJ2-3; TRBD1 reflects the table's D call only, with no check against the DNA. TRBV21-1 is a pseudogene locus. The length of the CDR3 is 17 residues. This CDR3 is CASSNGTRGPSTDTQYF. The CDR3 DNA reads as TGTGCCAGCAGCAATGGTACCAGGGGACCAAGCACAGATACGCAGTATTTT.

The chain carries TRBV9 and TRBJ2-2, with 11 bases fitting TRBD1. The CDR3 runs to 18 residues. Germline V gene sequence: CDR1 SGDLS, CDR2 YYNGEE. Germline trimming cut 0 bases from V and 3 bases from J; bases unmatched to any gene: 7. For the CDR3, the DNA is TGTGCCAGCAGCGTAGGGCTTGGGGACAGGGGGGACACCGGGGAGCTGTTTTTT. Encoded protein: CASSVGLGDRGDTGELFF.

This chain connects TRBV5-1 to TRBJ2-3, with TRBD1 as a possible D gene (6 bases). The CDR3 has 14 residues. V lost 4 bases and J lost 5, with 14 bases in between. Germline values: CDR1 SGHRS, CDR2 YFSETQ. CDR3 DNA sequence: TGCGCCAGCAGCCGGGACACCGAGGGAGATACGCAGTATTTT. This sequence encodes CASSRDTEGDTQYF.

This clone was detected a few times. This rearrangement joins TRBV6-5 to TRBJ2-7; the D gene is possibly TRBD1 (6 bases). The CDR3 covers 13 residues. V lost 5 bases, J lost 4 bases, and 12 bases lay in between. Germline-derived CDR1 and CDR2 are MNHEY and SVGAGI. As DNA, the CDR3 is TGTGCCAGCAGTCCTGACAGGATTTACGAGCAGTACTTC. Translated, it gives CASSPDRIYEQYF.

Written as DNA, the CDR3 is TGTGCCAGCAGCTTAGCGCGGATCGGGAGGGCCCCTCTAGAGACCCAGTACTTC. Amino acids: CASSLARIGRAPLETQYF. The V gene is TRBV7-2, the J gene TRBJ2-5; TRBD2 matches 8 bases. The CDR3 runs 18 residues. Germline V gene data show CDR1 as SGHTA and CDR2 as FQGNSA. V dropped 0 bases and J dropped 4; count of bases not matched to a gene: 13.

This clone was counted only a few times. V gene TRBV7-9 combines with J gene TRBJ2-7; TRBD2 matches 8 bases. The CDR3 spans 15 residues. With 4 bases clipped from V and 2 bases from J, the junction kept 7 bases outside the gene matches. Germline values: CDR1 SEHNR, CDR2 FQNEAQ (reference sequence). The CDR3 here is CASSSLAGPTYEQYF. The CDR3 DNA reads TGTGCCAGCAGCTCCTTAGCGGGACCAACCTACGAGCAGTACTTC.

The genes are TRBV9 and TRBJ2-2, with D perhaps TRBD1 (5 bases). The CDR3 extends over 16 amino acids. The germline V and J ends were trimmed by 1 base and 0 bases, with 10 bases remaining between them. The germline CDR1 and CDR2 sequences are SGDLS and YYNGEE. CDR3 nucleotides: TGTGCCAGCAGCGTAACATCACAGGCGAACACCGGGGAGCTGTTTTTT. It translates to CASSVTSQANTGELFF.

The chain links TRBV29-1 to TRBJ2-7, with TRBD2 as a possible D gene (6 bases). This CDR3 comprises 14 residues. Trimming cost V 7 bases and J 1 base, with 17 bases left between them. Germline assignment: CDR1 SQVTM and CDR2 ANQGSEA. The CDR3 region has the DNA TGCAGCGCCCGAGGATTGGGGGGTTCCTACGAGCAGTACTTC. It codes for CSARGLGGSYEQYF.

This rearrangement joins TRBV25-1 to TRBJ1-1; a weak D match, TRBD1 (5 bases). Germline values: CDR1 MGHDK, CDR2 SYGVNS. This CDR3 region has 13 residues. The V end was cut by 5 bases, the J end by 4 bases, with 11 bases between. The CDR3 DNA sequence: TGTGCCAGCAGTTCACGGGGGGGCACTGAAGCTTTCTTT. It codes for CASSSRGGTEAFF.

Worth noting for this clone: Other DNA sequences from this sample encode an identical CDR3 as well. The CDR3 reads CSVEGQLNTEAFF. The CDR3 coding sequence is TGCAGCGTTGAAGGACAGCTGAACACTGAAGCTTTCTTT. The chain joins TRBV29-1 to TRBJ1-1; a weak D match, TRBD1 (5 bases). Germline V gene sequence: CDR1 SQVTM, CDR2 ANQGSEA. This CDR3 has 13 amino acids. V shed 1 base and J shed 0 bases, with 6 bases lying between them.

This sequence joins TRBV4-1 and TRBJ2-7; 7 nucleotides agree with TRBD1. Trimming removed 1 base from V and 1 base from J; junction bases left unmatched: 16. This CDR3 comprises 19 residues. Germline V lookup: CDR1 MGHRA, CDR2 YSYEKL. The CDR3 protein is CASSQAGPSGRGQSYEQYF. The CDR3 DNA reads as TGCGCCAGCAGCCAAGCAGGACCTTCAGGCCGGGGACAGTCCTACGAGCAGTACTTC.

This clone has a handful of counts. Here the CDR3 reads CASSPTGLPDEQYF. The CDR3 DNA reads TGTGCCAGCAGCCCGACCGGACTTCCCGACGAGCAGTACTTC. The chain carries TRBV5-4 and TRBJ2-7, with TRBD2 as a possible D gene (5 bases). CDR1 and CDR2 (germline): SGHNT, YYREEE (reference sequence). V was pared by 4 bases and J by 5 bases, with 16 bases between. This CDR3 has 14 amino acids.